The 28 T cell receptor beta chains reported below all come from one sample, sequenced in a study of blood T cell repertoires in COVID-19. The assay was immunoSEQ multiplex PCR, and TCRdb's table has in-frame clones only and misses some. The data hold a few hundred thousand clones, with 83% observed a single time. Sequences were obtained from peripheral blood. The receptors were sampled from a man in his fifties with active or convalescent COVID-19.

The chain carries TRBV5-4 and TRBJ1-1; weak D call: TRBD1 (5 bases). The germline V and J ends were trimmed by 0 bases and 7 bases, with 13 bases remaining between them. Looked up from germline, CDR1 is SGHNT and CDR2 is YYREEE (reference sequence). The CDR3 sequence is 14 residues long. The CDR3: CASSLDREGIEAFF. In DNA, the CDR3 is TGTGCCAGCAGCTTGGATAGGGAGGGGATTGAAGCTTTCTTT.

The V call is TRBV3-1 (or the pseudogene TRBV3-2), the J call TRBJ1-5, with 8 bases fitting TRBD1. CDR1 is LGHDT, CDR2 YNNKEL, per germline (reference sequence). J was trimmed by 0 bases and V by 4 bases; bases with no gene match: 5. The CDR3 consists of 16 residues. For the CDR3, the DNA is TGTGCCAGCAGCCCCGGGACAGGCTATAGCAATCAGCCCCAGCATTTT. This encodes CASSPGTGYSNQPQHF.

The V gene is TRBV9, the J gene TRBJ2-7, with 14 nucleotides matching TRBD2. Unmatched junction bases numbered 6, after V lost 4 bases and J lost 6 bases. CDR1 and CDR2 from the germline V gene are SGDLS and YYNGEE. There are 15 residues in the CDR3. The CDR3 DNA follows: TGTGCCAGCAGCCCGAGCGGACTAGCGGGAGGCGAGCAGTACTTC. Translating gives CASSPSGLAGGEQYF. Full variable domain (remainder filled in from reference TRBV9 and TRBJ2-7): DSGVTQTPKHLITATGQRVTLRCSPRSGDLSVYWYQQSLDQGLQFLIQYYNGEERAKGNILERFSAQQFPDLHSELNLSSLELGDSALYFCASSPSGLAGGEQYFGPGTRLTVT.

The rearrangement uses TRBV6-5 and TRBJ1-3; D is unclear. From germline, CDR1 is MNHEY and CDR2 SVGAGI. With 4 bases removed from V and 0 bases from J, the gap between germline ends came to 7 bases. CDR3 size: 14 residues. The CDR3 DNA is TGTGCCAGCAGTTTAGCCGACTCTGGAAACACCATATATTTT. It encodes CASSLADSGNTIYF.

This chain links TRBV7-6 with TRBJ2-5; 13 bases agree with TRBD2. The CDR3 has 20 amino acids. The J segment lost 4 bases and the V segment lost 5 bases, leaving 19 bases of the junction unmatched. CDR1 is SGHVS and CDR2 is FNYEAQ in the germline V gene. The CDR3 spells CASSRTRGLAGQLVGETQYF. In nucleotides, the CDR3 is TGTGCCAGCAGCCGTACCCGGGGACTAGCGGGGCAACTGGTGGGAGAGACCCAGTACTTC.

The J gene is TRBJ2-7, the V gene TRBV5-1; 10 bases fit TRBD2. V lost 5 bases and J lost 3; bases outside the gene matches: 8. The CDR3 has 15 residues. The germline CDR1 and CDR2 sequences are SGHRS and YFSETQ. CDR3 nucleotides: TGCGCCAGCAGACCGGTAGCGGGAGGTGACTACGAGCAGTACTTC. This codes for CASRPVAGGDYEQYF.

The V gene is TRBV6-5, the J gene TRBJ2-7; D is perhaps TRBD2 (6 bases). CDR3 size: 13 residues. Between the trimmed V and J ends, which lost 6 bases and 0 bases, there was a span of 9 bases. In germline, CDR1 is MNHEY, CDR2 SVGAGI. CDR3 sequence (DNA): TGTGCCAGCAGGGCTAGCGCCTCCTACGAGCAGTACTTC. Protein product: CASRASASYEQYF.

The gene calls are TRBV7-9 and TRBJ1-1; D gene uncertain. The CDR3 is 13 amino acids. V lost 4 bases to trimming and J lost 3 bases, with 9 bases between them. CDR1 and CDR2 (germline): SEHNR, FQNEAQ (reference sequence). The CDR3 spells CASSSWRDTEAFF. The CDR3 bases are TGTGCCAGCAGCTCCTGGAGGGACACTGAAGCTTTCTTT.

J is TRBJ2-1 and V is TRBV2; TRBD1 is a possible D gene (5 bases). There are 14 residues in the CDR3. Looked up from germline, CDR1 is SNHLY and CDR2 is FYNNEI. Trimming took 6 bases from V and 3 from J, leaving 12 bases between them. The CDR3 protein is CASRTEGVYNEQFF. The CDR3 coding sequence is TGTGCCAGCAGGACAGAAGGAGTCTACAATGAGCAGTTCTTC.

This clone turned up a few times. This chain links TRBV5-1 with TRBJ2-5, with 7 positions matching TRBD2. The CDR3 consists of 15 residues. The V and J ends lost 4 bases and 4 bases, in that order; junction bases with no gene match: 10. In germline, CDR1 is SGHRS, CDR2 YFSETQ. The CDR3 sequence: CASSPGTSGGETQYF. CDR3 sequence (DNA): TGCGCCAGCAGCCCCGGGACCTCGGGGGGAGAGACCCAGTACTTC.

This chain connects TRBV27 to TRBJ2-3; 7 positions agree with TRBD2. There are 16 residues in the CDR3. After removal of 5 bases from V and 2 bases from J, the junction contained 10 bases not matched to a gene. Per the germline V gene, CDR1 is MNHEY and CDR2 is SMNVEV (reference sequence). The CDR3 loop reads CASSRGLAEYTDTQYF. In nucleotides, the CDR3 is TGTGCCAGCAGTCGCGGGCTAGCGGAATACACAGATACGCAGTATTTT.

The V and J genes are TRBV7-8 and TRBJ1-4; D call uncertain. Trimming left V 5 bases short and J 7 bases short, with 8 bases between. Per the germline V gene, CDR1 is SGHVS and CDR2 is FQNEAQ. CDR3 length: 12 residues. CDR3 nucleotides: TGTGCCAGCAGCCGGGTCGGTGAAAAACTGTTTTTT. Its translation: CASSRVGEKLFF.

The rearrangement joins TRBV7-9 to TRBJ1-3, with 7 bases identical to TRBD1. The germline V gene has CDR1 SEHNR and CDR2 FQNEAQ (reference sequence). After removal of 5 bases from V and 4 bases from J, the junction contained 11 bases not matched to a gene. This CDR3 contains 16 residues. The CDR3: CASSPQTGSFGNTIYF. CDR3 coding DNA: TGTGCCAGCAGCCCCCAGACAGGGTCGTTCGGAAACACCATATATTTT.

This chain uses TRBV7-6 with TRBJ2-5, with 12 positions matching TRBD2. The CDR3 has 16 amino acids. The V gene's germline CDR1 is SGHVS and CDR2 FNYEAQ. With 5 bases clipped from V and 5 bases from J, the junction kept 9 bases outside the gene matches. The CDR3 nucleotides are TGTGCCAGCAGCCCCAGCCTAGCGGGGGGGTTGGAGACCCAGTACTTC. This gives the protein CASSPSLAGGLETQYF.

V and J are TRBV2 and TRBJ1-4, with D unclear. The CDR3 is 15 amino acids. Trimming pared 4 bases from V and 8 bases from J, leaving 17 bases between. Germline V gene sequence: CDR1 SNHLY, CDR2 FYNNEI. CDR3 in amino acids: CASSGKATTEEKLFF. CDR3 sequence (DNA): TGTGCCAGCAGTGGGAAGGCAACTACCGAGGAAAAACTGTTTTTT.

The chain links TRBV11-1 to TRBJ2-2, with D perhaps TRBD1 (6 bases). The CDR3 sequence is 13 residues long. Germline CDR1 SGHAT, CDR2 FQDESV (reference sequence). The V end lost 7 bases, the J end lost 5 bases, and 11 bases lay between the germline ends. The CDR3 spells CASTQGQTGELFF. The CDR3, as DNA: TGTGCCAGCACTCAGGGGCAAACCGGGGAGCTGTTTTTT.

The chain couples TRBV7-2 to TRBJ2-5; no clear D. Per germline, CDR1 SGHTA and CDR2 FQGNSA. The length of the CDR3 is 13 residues. Trimming took off 2 bases at V and 1 base at J, with 5 bases between the two ends. This chain's CDR3 is CASSLSIQETQYF. CDR3 DNA sequence: TGTGCCAGCAGCTTAAGCATCCAAGAGACCCAGTACTTC.

The chain uses TRBV28 and TRBJ2-7; D is undetermined. The V gene lost 3 bases and the J gene lost 6 bases, with 21 bases spanning the gap. This CDR3 spans 16 amino acids. Germline CDR1 reads MDHEN; CDR2 reads SYDVKM. CDR3 DNA sequence: TGTGCCAGCAGTTTCGGTCGGCCATCCCAGGTCGGCGAGCAGTACTTC. Translated, it gives CASSFGRPSQVGEQYF. The full variable domain, in which reference TRBV28 and TRBJ2-7 provide the parts outside the CDR3, is DVKVTQSSRYLVKRTGEKVFLECVQDMDHENMFWYRQDPGLGLRLIYFSYDVKMKEKGDIPEGYSVSREKKERFSLILESASTNQTSMYLCASSFGRPSQVGEQYFGPGTRLTVT.

This chain connects TRBV5-6 to TRBJ1-5; TRBD1 might be the D (5 bases). The CDR3 contains 14 residues. Per the germline V gene, CDR1 is SGHDT and CDR2 is YYEEEE. V lost 4 bases and J 3 bases, leaving 11 bases between the germline ends. CDR3 in DNA: TGTGCCAGCAGCACCGGACACGTCAATCAGCCCCAGCATTTT. It specifies CASSTGHVNQPQHF.

The genes are TRBV7-9 and TRBJ1-4; D may be TRBD1 (5 bases). The V end was cut by 2 bases, the J end by 0 bases, with 10 bases between. The CDR3 is 16 amino acids. CDR1 is SEHNR and CDR2 is FQNEAQ in the germline V gene (reference sequence). As DNA, the CDR3 is TGTGCCAGCAGCTTATCGGGGACTGCAACTAATGAAAAACTGTTTTTT. Encoded protein: CASSLSGTATNEKLFF.

J is TRBJ1-4 and V is TRBV28, with 7 bases lining up with TRBD1. Trimming took 5 bases from V and 3 from J; bases not matched to a gene: 6. This CDR3 is 15 amino acids long. Germline V CDR1 and CDR2: MDHEN, SYDVKM. The CDR3 is CASSKTGVSNEKLFF. The CDR3 DNA reads as TGTGCCAGCAGTAAAACAGGGGTCTCTAATGAAAAACTGTTTTTT. The full variable domain, in which reference TRBV28 and TRBJ1-4 provide the parts outside the CDR3, is DVKVTQSSRYLVKRTGEKVFLECVQDMDHENMFWYRQDPGLGLRLIYFSYDVKMKEKGDIPEGYSVSREKKERFSLILESASTNQTSMYLCASSKTGVSNEKLFFGSGTQLSVL.

CDR3 amino acids: CASSLYAGSTDTQYF. CDR3 DNA: TGTGCCAGCAGTTTATATGCGGGCAGCACAGATACGCAGTATTTT. The chain recombines TRBV27 with TRBJ2-3, with D perhaps matching TRBD2 (5 bases). Germline V lookup: CDR1 MNHEY, CDR2 SMNVEV (reference sequence). V was trimmed by 1 base and J by 0 bases, leaving 8 bases between them. This CDR3 is 15 amino acids long.

The V gene is TRBV3-1 (or the pseudogene TRBV3-2), the J gene TRBJ1-6, with D perhaps matching TRBD1 (6 bases). The CDR3 loop spans 15 amino acids. CDR1 and CDR2 (germline): LGHDT, YNNKEL (reference sequence). V shed 7 bases and J shed 2 bases, with 12 bases lying between them. CDR3 residues: CASTGGQTYNSPLHF. DNA of the CDR3: TGTGCCAGCACGGGGGGCCAGACCTATAATTCACCCCTCCACTTT.

The chain is built from TRBV7-2 and TRBJ2-3; no firm D call. CDR1 is SGHTA and CDR2 is FQGNSA in the germline V gene. V gave up 1 base and J gave up 0 bases, with 11 bases separating them. The CDR3 is 16 residues long. The CDR3 sequence: CASSLVGSTSTDTQYF. The CDR3 DNA sequence: TGTGCCAGCAGCTTAGTCGGCTCGACTAGCACAGATACGCAGTATTTT. Full variable domain (missing parts from reference TRBV7-2 and TRBJ2-3): GAGVSQSPSNKVTEKGKDVELRCDPISGHTALYWYRQSLGQGLEFLIYFQGNSAPDKSGLPSDRFSAERTGGSVSTLTIQRTQQEDSAVYLCASSLVGSTSTDTQYFGPGTRLTVL.

The rearrangement joins TRBV9 to TRBJ2-3; possible D gene TRBD2, 6 bases. The V and J ends lost 2 bases and 3 bases respectively, with 16 bases between them. The CDR3 is 16 amino acids. From germline, CDR1 is SGDLS and CDR2 YYNGEE. CDR3 sequence: CASSVEAGRRTDTQYF. In nucleotides, the CDR3 is TGTGCCAGCAGCGTTGAGGCGGGAAGGAGGACAGATACGCAGTATTTT.

The chain employs TRBV11-2 and TRBJ2-7, with D unresolved. V was pared by 1 base and J by 0 bases, with 7 bases between. The CDR3 totals 14 residues. Per germline, CDR1 SGHAT and CDR2 FQNNGV. CDR3 in amino acids: CASSLVSDSYEQYF. CDR3 coding DNA: TGTGCCAGCAGCTTAGTGTCAGACTCCTACGAGCAGTACTTC.

CDR3 sequence: CASKGQGNTGELFF. The CDR3 DNA follows: TGTGCCAGTAAGGGGCAGGGGAACACCGGGGAGCTGTTTTTT. V usage is TRBV19 and J usage is TRBJ2-2; the D gene is possibly TRBD1 (5 bases). The germline V gene encodes CDR1 LNHDA and CDR2 SQIVND (reference sequence). The CDR3 loop spans 14 amino acids. V was cut by 7 bases and J by 1 base, with 10 bases left in between.

The V call is TRBV28, the J call TRBJ1-2; the match to TRBD1 covers 7 bases. From germline, CDR1 is MDHEN and CDR2 SYDVKM. With V trimmed by 7 bases and J by 4 bases, 9 bases remained unmatched. The CDR3 consists of 14 residues. The CDR3 DNA reads as TGTGCCAGCACTAAAGGGGGCCAAACCTATGGCTACACCTTC. This translates into CASTKGGQTYGYTF.